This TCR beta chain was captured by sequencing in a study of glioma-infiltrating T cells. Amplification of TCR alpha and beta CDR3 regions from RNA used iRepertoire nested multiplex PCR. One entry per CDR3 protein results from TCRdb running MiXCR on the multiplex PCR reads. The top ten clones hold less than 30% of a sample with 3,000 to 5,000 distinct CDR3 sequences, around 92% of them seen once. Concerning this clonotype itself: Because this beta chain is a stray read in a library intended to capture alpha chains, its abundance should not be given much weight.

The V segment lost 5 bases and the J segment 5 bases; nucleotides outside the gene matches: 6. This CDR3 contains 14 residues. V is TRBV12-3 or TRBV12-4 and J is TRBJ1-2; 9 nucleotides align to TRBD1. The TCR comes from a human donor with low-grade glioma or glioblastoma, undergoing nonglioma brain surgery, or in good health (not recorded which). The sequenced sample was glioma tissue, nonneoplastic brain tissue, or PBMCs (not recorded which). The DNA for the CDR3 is TGTGCCAGCAGTCCCCCAGGACAGGGGTATGGCTACACCTTC. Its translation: CASSPPGQGYGYTF.